These 9 T cell receptor beta chains came from one sample sequenced in a study of shared clonotypes between healthy human individuals. Naive CD8 cells lacked CD45RO, underwent positive selection for CCR7 and left out terminally differentiated effector memory CD45RA+ cells. Repertoires were generated with immunoSEQ multiplex PCR, while TCRdb's copy carries only in-frame clones and drops some. Altogether some 1,900,000 clones are present, roughly 95% being singletons, with the ten largest covering approximately 1%. The sequenced material came from naive CD8+ T cells sorted from blood. These receptors were taken from a man aged 18-30 years in good health.

V usage is TRBV4-1 and J usage is TRBJ2-7, with 7 bases aligning to TRBD1. The trim removed 3 bases at V and 0 bases at J, leaving 14 bases unmatched. CDR3 length: 18 residues. Per germline, CDR1 MGHRA and CDR2 YSYEKL. Here the CDR3 reads CASSHARYPGQSSYEQYF. The CDR3 region has the DNA TGCGCCAGCAGCCATGCCAGGTATCCGGGACAGAGCTCCTACGAGCAGTACTTC.

This clone was detected once. The chain carries TRBV29-1 and TRBJ1-1, with 9 bases that match TRBD1. The length of the CDR3 is 12 residues. After removal of 6 bases from V and 6 bases from J, the junction contained 5 bases not matched to a gene. From germline, CDR1 is SQVTM and CDR2 ANQGSEA. CDR3 sequence reads: CSVGGTGSEAFF. DNA for the CDR3: TGCAGCGTAGGGGGGACAGGGTCTGAAGCTTTCTTT.

The rearrangement links TRBV27 to TRBJ2-2; TRBD2 matches at 7 bases. The CDR3 runs 15 residues. The V gene's germline CDR1 is MNHEY and CDR2 SMNVEV (reference sequence). V lost 0 bases to trimming and J lost 6 bases; unmatched junction nucleotides: 4. For the CDR3, the DNA is TGTGCCAGCAGTTTATCCCAGGGAGGGCCCGGGGAGCTGTTTTTT. It is translated as CASSLSQGGPGELFF.

CDR3 nucleotide sequence: TGTGCCATCAGTGTTGACGGCACCCCTTCCTACGAGCAGTACTTC. Its translation: CAISVDGTPSYEQYF. The V gene is TRBV10-3, the J gene TRBJ2-7, with D unresolved. Trimming removed 4 bases from V and 1 base from J, with 14 bases in between. The CDR3 sequence is 15 residues long. Germline V gene data show CDR1 as ENHRY and CDR2 as SYGVKD.

The V gene is TRBV7-9, the J gene TRBJ1-1; D is ambiguous. The CDR3 totals 12 residues. Germline V lookup: CDR1 SEHNR, CDR2 FQNEAQ (reference sequence). Trimming shortened V by 8 bases and J by 4 bases, and 11 bases separated the two germline ends. In DNA form, the CDR3 reads TGTGCCAGCGGTGCCGCGGGCACTGAAGCTTTCTTT. Translating gives CASGAAGTEAFF.

This sequence joins TRBV11-1 and TRBJ1-1; the D gene is possibly TRBD1 (5 bases). The germline V gene has CDR1 SGHAT and CDR2 FQDESV (reference sequence). This CDR3 comprises 16 residues. V was clipped by 5 bases and J by 3 bases, with 19 bases between them. The chain's CDR3 is CASSHGTEGRDTEAFF. DNA for the CDR3: TGTGCCAGCAGCCACGGGACCGAGGGCCGGGACACTGAAGCTTTCTTT.

This sequence joins TRBV27 and TRBJ1-1; TRBD1 matches at 8 bases. Trimming at V came to 6 bases and at J to 8 bases, leaving 5 bases not matched to a gene. The germline CDR1 and CDR2 sequences are MNHEY and SMNVEV (reference sequence). The CDR3 is made up of 12 amino acids. The DNA of the CDR3 is TGTGCCAGCAGGACGAGACAGGGGGAAGCTTTCTTT. It translates to CASRTRQGEAFF.

Comments on this clone: The sample holds other DNA sequences that translate to the same CDR3. The V and J genes are TRBV13 and TRBJ2-5; TRBD1 aligns across 7 bases. Germline CDR1 reads PRHDT; CDR2 reads FYEKMQ (reference sequence). The CDR3 spans 14 residues. With V trimmed by 0 bases and J by 3 bases, 1 base remained unmatched. CDR3: CASSLGGTEETQYF. The CDR3 DNA follows: TGTGCCAGCAGCTTAGGCGGGACAGAAGAGACCCAGTACTTC. Full variable domain (remainder filled in from reference TRBV13 and TRBJ2-5): AAGVIQSPRHLIKEKRETATLKCYPIPRHDTVYWYQQGPGQDPQFLISFYEKMQSDKGSIPDRFSAQQFSDYHSELNMSSLELGDSALYFCASSLGGTEETQYFGPGTRLLVL.

The chain carries TRBV9 and TRBJ1-4; D may be TRBD1 (5 bases). The ends were cut back, 2 bases at V and 8 bases at J, with 13 bases in the middle. Germline CDR1 and CDR2: SGDLS and YYNGEE. The CDR3 has 14 residues. The CDR3 region is CASSVGGMREKLFF. DNA of the CDR3: TGTGCCAGCAGCGTTGGGGGGATGCGGGAAAAACTGTTTTTT.